This record looks at one TCR beta chain sequence and its context. The antigen is undetermined. Time point described: week 23, last vaccination. Each dose of the vaccine consisted of 300 ug of mutant IDH1 20-mer peptide, with topical imiquimod. Tumors from donors were new WHO grade 3 or 4 IDH1-mutant astrocytomas with ATRX loss. This record comes from a study of a mutant IDH1 vaccine in newly diagnosed glioma. The wider study: Patients came in for eight vaccinations, in weeks 1, 3, 5, 7, 11, 15, 19 and 23. The first vaccination came 4-6 weeks after radiotherapy alone, or with temozolomide cycles. The sex distribution of treated patients was about 62% male and roughly 38% female, with a mean age of around 40 years.

Clones were read by immunoSEQ multiplex PCR, and TCRdb kept only the in-frame ones, dropping some. Altogether fewer than 35,000 clones are present, 88% being singletons, with the ten largest covering approximately 2.3%. The junction had 13 bases not matched to a gene; V was cut back by 4 bases and J by 3 bases. The germline CDR1 and CDR2 sequences are MGHRA and YSYEKL. This CDR3 is built from 17 residues. The V and J genes are TRBV4-1 and TRBJ1-2; 8 nucleotides match TRBD1. The starting material was PBMCs, obtained from a glioma patient whose treatment included an IDH1 peptide vaccine. The clonotype originates from a man aged 40-55 years with glioma. DNA for the CDR3: TGCGCCAGCAGCCCGAGCTCCTACCGGGACAGGCACTATGGCTACACCTTC. Protein product: CASSPSSYRDRHYGYTF.